This T cell receptor (beta chain) was documented in a study of regulatory T cells in long-lasting Graves disease. According to the study, TCR beta libraries were built with iRepertoire HTBI primers and CDR3-region Arm-PCR. TCRdb independently ran MiXCR on the multiplex PCR reads; one entry per CDR3 protein. This sample has about 420,000 distinct CDR3 sequences, with about 17% found just once. The time point was: newly diagnosed GD, antithyroid drugs for less than 3 months. Making the TCR library involved RNA that had been extracted from PBMCs. The patients were enrolled through endocrinology in Xi'an, China. This clonotype showed up many times. Its antigen is still unknown. General observations from the study: Favored gene segments in persistent disease were TRBV28, TRBJ1-2 and TRBJ2-5.

The CDR3 has 14 amino acids. V dropped 6 bases and J dropped 2 bases, with 13 bases sitting between them. CDR1 is SNHLY and CDR2 is FYNNEI in the germline V gene. The sample was also linked to a second study, of T cells in Graves' hyperthyroidism and ophthalmopathy. According to that study: Orbital computed tomography and thyroid ultrasound, together with serum TRAb and thyroxine and clinical symptoms, were used for diagnoses. Initially, a first-round RT-PCR of the TCR CDR3 employed the HTBI primer set.

The rearrangement joins TRBV2 to TRBJ1-2; D unclear. This TCR derives from a woman younger than 30 with Graves disease. The material was peripheral blood mononuclear cells (PBMCs), obtained at new diagnosis, from a patient treated with antithyroid drugs. The CDR3 sequence is CASRAEGTNYGYTF. The DNA for the CDR3 is TGTGCCAGCAGGGCAGAGGGTACGAACTATGGCTACACCTTC. Together with reference TRBV2 and TRBJ1-2, the CDR3 gives the full variable domain: EPEVTQTPSHQVTQMGQEVILRCVPISNHLYFYWYRQILGQKVEFLVSFYNNEISEKSEIFDDQFSVERPDGSNFTLKIRSTKLEDSAMYFCASRAEGTNYGYTFGSGTRLTVV.